The rows below give T cell receptor beta chains drawn from one sample of a study of blood T cells in healthy people across ages. Each CDR3 protein gets one entry after TCRdb re-called the 5' RACE reads with MiXCR. The sample contains around 620,000 distinct CDR3 sequences, approximately 27% of which appear only once. The sample consisted of blood. The receptors stem from a woman in her seventies in good health. Each CDR3 is given with its conserved first and last residue. The D gene is left open where the match is weak. The size field is filled for only some rows; it gives once, few, many or a size class.

>TRBJ2-4|-|-|TRBV7-8
CASSLDHRRARTVQYF
>TRBJ1-1|-|few|TRBV24-1
CATRKGQGANTEAFF
>TRBJ2-1|TRBD2|-|TRBV5-1
CASSSSSGGLPREQFF
>TRBJ1-5|-|-|TRBV2
CASIGPPAQHF
>TRBJ2-7|-|-|TRBV27
CASSLYAGTTYEQYF
>TRBJ2-5|TRBD2|-|TRBV9
CASTPGGTQYF
>TRBJ1-1|-|few|TRBV5-1
CASSLSSGAPTGADAFF
>TRBJ1-1|-|-|TRBV18
CASSPTLNTEAFF
>TRBJ2-3|-|-|TRBV19
CASSKGHSSSTDTQYF
>TRBJ1-5|-|few|TRBV29-1
CSVVSEDSNQPQHF
>TRBJ2-5|TRBD1|-|TRBV5-1
CASSGQGAEETQYF
>TRBJ2-3|-|few|TRBV29-1
CSVLSQVPDTQYF
>TRBJ1-2|-|few|TRBV4-2
CASSTQVFDYGYTF
>TRBJ2-7|TRBD1|-|TRBV11-3
CASTSRAGTAPYEQYF
>TRBJ1-1|-|-|TRBV14
CASSHFGWTEAFF
>TRBJ2-4|TRBD1|-|TRBV20-1
CSAQQGAKNIQYF
>TRBJ1-2|TRBD1|few|TRBV5-1
CASSSHPTGGVGYTF